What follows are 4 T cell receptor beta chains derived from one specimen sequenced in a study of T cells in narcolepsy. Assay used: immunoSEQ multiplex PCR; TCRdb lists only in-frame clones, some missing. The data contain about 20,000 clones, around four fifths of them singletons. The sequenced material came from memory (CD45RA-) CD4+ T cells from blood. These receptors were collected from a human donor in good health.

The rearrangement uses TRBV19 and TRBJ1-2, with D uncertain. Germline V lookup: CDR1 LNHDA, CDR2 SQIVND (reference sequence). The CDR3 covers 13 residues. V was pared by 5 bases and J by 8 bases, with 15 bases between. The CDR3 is CASSVRATSGYTF. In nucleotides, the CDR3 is TGTGCCAGTAGTGTCCGGGCCACATCGGGCTACACCTTC.

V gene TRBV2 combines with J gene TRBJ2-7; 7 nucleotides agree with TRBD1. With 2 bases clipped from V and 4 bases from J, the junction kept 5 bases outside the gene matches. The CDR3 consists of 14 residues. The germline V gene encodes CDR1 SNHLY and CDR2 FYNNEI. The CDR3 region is CASSELVRGYEQYF. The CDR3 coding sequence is TGTGCCAGCAGTGAATTAGTCAGGGGGTACGAGCAGTACTTC. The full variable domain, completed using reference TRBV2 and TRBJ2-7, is EPEVTQTPSHQVTQMGQEVILRCVPISNHLYFYWYRQILGQKVEFLVSFYNNEISEKSEIFDDQFSVERPDGSNFTLKIRSTKLEDSAMYFCASSELVRGYEQYFGPGTRLTVT.

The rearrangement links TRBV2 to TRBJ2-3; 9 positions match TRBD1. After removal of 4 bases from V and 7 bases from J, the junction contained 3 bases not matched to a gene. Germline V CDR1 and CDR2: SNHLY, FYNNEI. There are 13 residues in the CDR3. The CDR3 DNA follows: TGTGCCAGCAGTGCGGACAGGGGTTATACGCAGTATTTT. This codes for CASSADRGYTQYF.

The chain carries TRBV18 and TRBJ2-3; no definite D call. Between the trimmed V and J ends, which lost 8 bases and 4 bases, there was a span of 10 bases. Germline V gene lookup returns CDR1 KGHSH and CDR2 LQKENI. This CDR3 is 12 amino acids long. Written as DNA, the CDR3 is TGTGCCAGCGCAGACAAGGCAGATACGCAGTATTTT. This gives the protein CASADKADTQYF.